These 6 T cell receptor beta chains were all obtained from the same sample, sequenced in a study of blood T cells in healthy people across ages. A sample-barcoded 5' primer and a J-beta primer mix were used in a second PCR of roughly 6 to 12 cycles. TCRdb processed the 5' RACE reads anew with MiXCR; each CDR3 protein has one entry. The sample consists of some 850,000 distinct CDR3 sequences, roughly 24% of them appearing once. These sequences were also reported in another study, on T cells of mothers and their children.

Sample: blood. Receptors were obtained from a boy aged 10-17 years in good health.

CDR3 protein: CASSEGLWTVEKLFF. The DNA for the CDR3 is TGTGCCAGCAGTGAAGGATTATGGACCGTTGAAAAACTGTTTTTT. The chain uses TRBV2 and TRBJ1-4; D unresolved. CDR3 length: 15 residues. The V gene's germline CDR1 is SNHLY and CDR2 FYNNEI. V dropped 1 base and J dropped 7 bases, with 13 bases sitting between them.

The chain couples TRBV10-3 to TRBJ1-2; D is unclear. The CDR3 consists of 12 residues. Germline loops: CDR1 ENHRY, CDR2 SYGVKD. V lost 5 bases and J lost 8, with 12 bases in between. CDR3 sequence reads: CAISPGPSGYTF. CDR3 DNA sequence: TGTGCCATCAGTCCGGGCCCCTCCGGCTACACCTTC.

This sequence joins TRBV4-1 and TRBJ2-6, with TRBD1 matching 8 bases. Germline-derived CDR1 and CDR2 are MGHRA and YSYEKL. Trimming cost V 1 base and J 0 bases; bases outside gene matches: 5. CDR3 length equals 18 residues. CDR3 DNA: TGCGCCAGCAGCCAAGGACAGGGGCCAACCTCTGGGGCCAACGTCCTGACTTTC. It yields the protein CASSQGQGPTSGANVLTF.

This clonotype was found a few times. V gene TRBV20-1 combines with J gene TRBJ2-5; 8 nucleotides agree with TRBD2. The J call may be incorrect, as the DNA end agrees better with TRBJ2-7. This CDR3 has 13 amino acids. Germline CDR1 and CDR2: DFQATT and SNEGSKA (reference sequence). CDR3: CSASSGTRGEQYF. The CDR3 nucleotides read TGCAGTGCTAGTTCAGGGACTAGGGGCGAGCAGTACTTC.

This sequence joins TRBV5-1 and TRBJ2-7, with TRBD2 matching over 8 bases. The CDR3 has 14 amino acids. Germline V gene lookup returns CDR1 SGHRS and CDR2 YFSETQ. After removal of 0 bases from V and 8 bases from J, the junction contained 7 bases not matched to a gene. As DNA, the CDR3 is TGCGCCAGCAGCTTGGCACCGGGAGGGAGTAAGCAGTACTTC. It codes for CASSLAPGGSKQYF.

This chain links TRBV9 with TRBJ1-1; possible D gene TRBD1, 5 bases. The CDR3 is 17 amino acids. Germline V gene lookup returns CDR1 SGDLS and CDR2 YYNGEE. Trimming left V 0 bases short and J 0 bases short, with 15 bases between. The CDR3 spells CASSVGGSPGVNTEAFF. The CDR3, as DNA: TGTGCCAGCAGCGTAGGGGGCAGCCCGGGGGTGAACACTGAAGCTTTCTTT.